These T cell receptor beta chains were read from a single sample in a study of T cells after yellow fever vaccination. Each CDR3 protein gets one entry after TCRdb re-called the 5' RACE reads with MiXCR. The sample lists tens of thousands of distinct CDR3 sequences, approximately 7% occurring once. The source material was CD8+ T cells sorted from PBMCs, sampled 5 days after the first yellow fever vaccination. The receptors were gathered from a man younger than 35 who received the YFV17D yellow fever vaccine. The CDR3 runs from the conserved cysteine through the conserved F or W. A D gene is named only where the DNA matches it firmly. Rows give clone size only sometimes, using once, few, many, or a class for an expanded clone.

V gene	J gene	CDR3 length	clone size	D gene	CDR3 protein	CDR3 DNA
TRBV4-1	TRBJ2-2	15	many	-	CASSPARGNTGELFF	TGCGCCAGCAGCCCAGCCCGGGGGAACACCGGGGAGCTGTTTTTT
TRBV7-1	TRBJ2-6	22	many	TRBD1	CASSSLQEAPGQAHSGANVLTF	TGTGCCAGCAGCTCTCTTCAGGAGGCTCCGGGACAGGCCCACTCTGGGGCCAACGTCCTGACTTTC
TRBV6-2/TRBV6-3	TRBJ2-1	12	many	-	CASSYWTDEQFF	TGTGCCAGCAGTTACTGGACAGACGAGCAGTTCTTC
TRBV13	TRBJ1-1	13	many	-	CASKDGLNTEAFF	TGTGCCAGCAAGGACGGACTGAACACTGAAGCTTTCTTT
TRBV6-5	TRBJ1-1	15	few	TRBD1	CASSYLTGANTEAFF	TGTGCCAGCAGTTACCTGACAGGGGCAAACACTGAAGCTTTCTTT
TRBV11-3	TRBJ2-2	17	-	-	CASSPGIAAPNTGELFF	TGTGCCAGCAGCCCGGGCATAGCGGCCCCGAACACCGGGGAGCTGTTTTTT
TRBV2	TRBJ1-5	16	many	-	CASSSGGSVGNQPQHF	TGTGCCAGCAGTTCCGGGGGTTCGGTTGGCAATCAGCCCCAGCATTTT
TRBV14	TRBJ2-1	18	many	-	CASSHLNGPSSSYNEQFF	TGTGCCAGCAGCCACCTTAATGGGCCTAGCAGCTCCTACAATGAGCAGTTCTTC
TRBV7-2	TRBJ1-1	15	few	-	CASSTGASRITEAFF	TGTGCCAGCAGCACCGGGGCCTCGAGGATTACTGAAGCTTTCTTT
TRBV11-2	TRBJ2-7	17	-	TRBD1	CASSSASGTGGSYEQYF	TGTGCCAGCAGCTCCGCATCCGGGACAGGGGGTTCCTACGAGCAGTACTTC
TRBV5-4	TRBJ1-5	13	few	TRBD1	CASSFGTDQPQHF	TGTGCCAGCAGCTTTGGGACAGATCAGCCCCAGCATTTT
TRBV7-3	TRBJ1-1	13	many	-	CASSLGGNDEAFF	TGTGCCAGCAGCTTGGGGGGGAATGATGAAGCTTTCTTT
TRBV4-3	TRBJ2-3	15	-	TRBD1	CASSSPGQSADTQYF	TGCGCCAGCAGCTCGCCGGGACAGTCGGCAGATACGCAGTATTTT
TRBV18	TRBJ2-1	18	few	-	CASSPLRAGQSSYNEQFF	TGTGCCAGCTCACCACTCCGGGCGGGGCAAAGCTCCTACAATGAGCAGTTCTTC
TRBV21-1	TRBJ2-2	15	many	-	CASSLAGGNTGELFF	TGTGCCAGCAGCCTAGCGGGGGGGAACACCGGGGAGCTGTTTTTT
TRBV5-1	TRBJ2-3	17	few	TRBD2	CASSQQLAGPSQDTQYF	TGCGCCAGCAGCCAGCAACTAGCGGGGCCGAGCCAAGATACGCAGTATTTT
TRBV19	TRBJ1-1	11	-	-	CATGGGTEAFF	TGTGCCACTGGGGGGGGCACTGAAGCTTTCTTT
TRBV12-3/TRBV12-4	TRBJ2-4	17	many	TRBD2	CASSLETSGGAPNIQYF	TGTGCCAGCAGTTTAGAGACTAGCGGGGGGGCCCCAAACATTCAGTACTTC
TRBV20-1	TRBJ2-1	16	many	TRBD2	CSATLTSGGAWNEQFF	TGCAGTGCCACTCTTACCAGCGGGGGGGCCTGGAATGAGCAGTTCTTC
TRBV9	TRBJ2-1	20	many	TRBD2	CASSVEDGAGGLSSYNEQFF	TGTGCCAGCAGCGTAGAAGATGGCGCGGGGGGGCTTTCCTCCTACAATGAGCAGTTCTTC
TRBV27	TRBJ2-3	14	few	TRBD2	CASRPGLESVTQYF	TGTGCCAGCAGACCGGGACTAGAGTCTGTTACGCAGTATTTT
TRBV6-2/TRBV6-3	TRBJ2-4	15	few	TRBD2	CASSSPRTRADIQYF	TGTGCCAGCAGTTCCCCCAGGACTAGGGCGGACATTCAGTACTTC
TRBV29-1	TRBJ2-1	13	many	-	CSVEGWRLNEQFF	TGCAGCGTTGAAGGTTGGCGTTTGAATGAGCAGTTCTTC
TRBV20-1	TRBJ2-2	11	few	-	CSAPNTGELFF	TGCAGTGCGCCCAACACCGGGGAGCTGTTTTTT
TRBV27	TRBJ2-3	15	many	-	CASSLAANLADTQYF	TGTGCCAGCAGTTTAGCAGCCAATTTGGCAGATACGCAGTATTTT
TRBV5-4	TRBJ1-2	14	few	TRBD1	CASSPGGVGYGYTF	TGTGCCAGCAGCCCAGGGGGCGTAGGGTATGGCTACACCTTC